This TCR beta chain was recovered during a study of T cells expressing NK-cell markers. Overall study: The TCR beta repertoires originated in sorted CD3+CD56+NKG2C+, CD3+CD56+NKG2C- and CD3+CD56-NKG2C+ T cells.

CDR3 length: 14 residues. From germline, CDR1 is MNHEY and CDR2 SMNVEV (reference sequence). TCRdb re-called the 5' RACE reads and shows each CDR3 protein once, DNA omitted. This sample's table has 250,000 or so distinct CDR3 sequences. The clonotype originates from a woman between 18 and 69 years old in good health. The specimen was blood T cells: a sorted CD56 or NKG2C T cell subset, CD4+ or CD8+ T cells, or bulk PBMC T cells (not recorded which). This rearrangement joins TRBV27 to TRBJ1-2; lacking DNA, the TRBD1 call made by TCRdb goes unchecked. The CDR3 sequence: CASKNRVSDYGYTF.